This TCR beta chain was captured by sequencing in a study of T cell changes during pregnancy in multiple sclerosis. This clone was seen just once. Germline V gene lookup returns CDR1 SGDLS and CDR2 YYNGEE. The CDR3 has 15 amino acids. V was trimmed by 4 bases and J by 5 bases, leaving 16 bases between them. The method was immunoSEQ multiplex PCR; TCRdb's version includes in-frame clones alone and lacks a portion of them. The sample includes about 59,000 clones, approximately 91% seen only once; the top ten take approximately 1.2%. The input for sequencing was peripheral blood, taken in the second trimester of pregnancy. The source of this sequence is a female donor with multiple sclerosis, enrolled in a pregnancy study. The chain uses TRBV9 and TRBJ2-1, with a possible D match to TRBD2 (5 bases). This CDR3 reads CASSHDYHPNNEQFF. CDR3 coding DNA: TGTGCCAGCAGCCATGACTACCACCCAAACAATGAGCAGTTCTTC.